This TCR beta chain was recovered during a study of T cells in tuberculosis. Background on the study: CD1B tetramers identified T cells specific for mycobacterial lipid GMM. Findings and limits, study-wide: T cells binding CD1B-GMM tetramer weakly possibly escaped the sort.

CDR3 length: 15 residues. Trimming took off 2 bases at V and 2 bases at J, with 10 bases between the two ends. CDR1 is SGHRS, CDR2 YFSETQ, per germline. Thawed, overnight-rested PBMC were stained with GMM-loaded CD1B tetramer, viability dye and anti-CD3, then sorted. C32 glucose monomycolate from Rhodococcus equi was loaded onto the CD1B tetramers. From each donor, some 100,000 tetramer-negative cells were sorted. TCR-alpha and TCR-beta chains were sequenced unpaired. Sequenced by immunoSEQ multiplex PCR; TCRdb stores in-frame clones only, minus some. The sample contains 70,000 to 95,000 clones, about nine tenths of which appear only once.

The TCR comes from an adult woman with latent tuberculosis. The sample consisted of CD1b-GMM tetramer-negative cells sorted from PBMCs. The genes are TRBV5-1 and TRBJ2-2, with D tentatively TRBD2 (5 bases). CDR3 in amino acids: CASSFGSINTGELFF. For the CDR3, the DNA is TGCGCCAGCAGCTTTGGGAGCATCAACACCGGGGAGCTGTTTTTT.